The sequence of this T cell receptor (beta chain) was determined in a study of T cell responses to AZD1222 COVID-19 vaccine. In the case of this clone: Its cognate antigen is unknown.

Clones were read by immunoSEQ multiplex PCR, and TCRdb kept only the in-frame ones, dropping some. The repertoire holds some 120,000 clones, about 86% seen once, with 9% to 15% in the top ten. This CDR3 region has 12 residues. CDR1 LNHDA and CDR2 SQIVND come from the germline V gene (reference sequence). Study-level results: Clonal diversity was possibly underestimated; the donors were predominantly white British and more often female. At baseline, just a handful of AZD1222 recipients tested seropositive. Spike-specific TCR depth and breadth grew after two AZD1222 doses.

The TCR originated in an adult in good health. Source: peripheral blood, taken on day 0 of AZD1222 vaccination. The chain carries TRBV19 and TRBJ1-5; D is unclear. The CDR3 is CPGHPGNQPQHF. For the CDR3, the DNA is TGTCCGGGTCACCCTGGGAATCAGCCCCAGCATTTT.